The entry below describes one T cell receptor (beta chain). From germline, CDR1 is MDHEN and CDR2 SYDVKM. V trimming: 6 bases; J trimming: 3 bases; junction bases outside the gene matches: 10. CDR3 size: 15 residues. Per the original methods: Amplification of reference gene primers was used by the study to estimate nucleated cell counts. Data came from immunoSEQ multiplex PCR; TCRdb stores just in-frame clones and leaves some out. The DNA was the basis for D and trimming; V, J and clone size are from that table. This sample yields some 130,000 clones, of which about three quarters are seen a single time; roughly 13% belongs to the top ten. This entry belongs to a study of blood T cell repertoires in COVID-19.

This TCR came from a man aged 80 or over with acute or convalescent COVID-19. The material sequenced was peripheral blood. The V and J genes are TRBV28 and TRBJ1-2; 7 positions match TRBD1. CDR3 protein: CASSFRTGKHYGYTF. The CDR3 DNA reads TGTGCCAGCAGCTTTAGGACAGGAAAACACTATGGCTACACCTTC.